The 24 T cell receptor beta chains in this list originate from one sample, sequenced in a study of T cell changes during pregnancy in multiple sclerosis. Libraries were prepared by immunoSEQ multiplex PCR; TCRdb keeps only in-frame clonotypes and omits some of them. The repertoire holds roughly 41,000 clones, 85% to 95% seen once, with around 7% in the top ten. Here the sequenced sample was CD8+ T cells from peripheral blood mononuclear cells, taken in the third trimester of pregnancy. The origin of the receptors is a female donor with multiple sclerosis, enrolled in a pregnancy study.

This rearrangement joins TRBV4-3 to TRBJ1-4; TRBD1 matches at 7 bases. This CDR3 has 15 amino acids. Germline CDR1 and CDR2: LGHNA and YSLEER. Losses at the gene ends were 4 bases for V and 8 bases for J; bases not matched to a gene: 10. CDR3 sequence (DNA): TGCGCCAGCAGCCGATTGACAGGGCTTAAGGAAAAACTGTTTTTT. Translating gives CASSRLTGLKEKLFF.

This chain uses TRBV21-1 with TRBJ2-2; TRBD2 reflects the table's D call only, with no check against the DNA. TRBV21-1 is a pseudogene. This CDR3 is 16 amino acids long. The CDR3 loop reads CASSRLAGGSTGELFF. CDR3 bases: TGTGCCAGCAGTCGACTAGCGGGAGGTTCCACCGGGGAGCTGTTTTTT.

The V call is TRBV28, the J call TRBJ2-2; D not resolved. This CDR3 spans 13 amino acids. Trimming removed 2 bases from V and 3 bases from J, with 4 bases in between. Germline CDR1 and CDR2: MDHEN and SYDVKM. The CDR3 DNA reads as TGTGCCAGCAGTTTAATCTACACCGGGGAGCTGTTTTTT. As protein: CASSLIYTGELFF. The full variable domain, its missing parts supplied by reference TRBV28 and TRBJ2-2, is DVKVTQSSRYLVKRTGEKVFLECVQDMDHENMFWYRQDPGLGLRLIYFSYDVKMKEKGDIPEGYSVSREKKERFSLILESASTNQTSMYLCASSLIYTGELFFGEGSRLTVL.

The V gene is TRBV28, the J gene TRBJ2-1; D uncertain. Looked up from germline, CDR1 is MDHEN and CDR2 is SYDVKM. The CDR3 consists of 14 residues. V shed 6 bases and J shed 5 bases, with 14 bases lying between them. CDR3 sequence reads: CASSLVAEDNEQFF. In DNA form, the CDR3 reads TGTGCCAGCAGCTTGGTGGCAGAAGACAATGAGCAGTTCTTC.

This rearrangement joins TRBV7-9 to TRBJ2-7; D is possibly TRBD2 (6 bases). Per germline, CDR1 SEHNR and CDR2 FQNEAQ (reference sequence). This CDR3 spans 11 amino acids. V lost 11 bases and J lost 5, with 13 bases in between. The chain's CDR3 is CAAAGLDEQYF. The DNA for the CDR3 is TGTGCCGCCGCGGGGCTCGACGAGCAGTACTTC.

This chain links TRBV7-8 with TRBJ2-7; 7 bases fit TRBD2. The V and J ends lost 1 base and 6 bases, in that order; junction bases with no gene match: 15. The V gene's germline CDR1 is SGHVS and CDR2 FQNEAQ. CDR3 length equals 17 residues. CDR3 in amino acids: CASSLGGWGGTHFEQYF. CDR3 sequence (DNA): TGTGCCAGCAGCTTAGGGGGCTGGGGGGGTACCCACTTCGAGCAGTACTTC.

Concerning this clone: Within the sample, other DNA sequences also encode this same CDR3. The chain has TRBV5-1 and TRBJ2-7; D call uncertain. The CDR3 is 11 amino acids. Germline V gene sequence: CDR1 SGHRS, CDR2 YFSETQ. The V gene lost 0 bases and the J gene lost 7 bases, with 5 bases spanning the gap. The CDR3 protein is CASSLGGEQYF. In DNA form, the CDR3 reads TGCGCCAGCAGCTTGGGCGGAGAGCAGTACTTC. Looking up the rest from reference TRBV5-1 and TRBJ2-7 gives the full variable domain: KAGVTQTPRYLIKTRGQQVTLSCSPISGHRSVSWYQQTPGQGLQFLFEYFSETQRNKGNFPGRFSGRQFSNSRSEMNVSTLELGDSALYLCASSLGGEQYFGPGTRLTVT.

The chain links TRBV5-6 to TRBJ1-5; 9 bases are shared with TRBD1. The CDR3 extends over 15 amino acids. Germline V lookup: CDR1 SGHDT, CDR2 YYEEEE. Trimming cost V 3 bases and J 7 bases; bases outside gene matches: 8. The CDR3: CASSYTGGAGQPQHF. The CDR3, as DNA: TGTGCCAGCAGCTATACAGGGGGCGCGGGCCAGCCCCAGCATTTT.

The rearrangement joins TRBV5-8 to TRBJ2-2; D might be TRBD1 (6 bases). Germline V gene data show CDR1 as SGHTS and CDR2 as YDEGEE. Trimming stripped 1 base from V and 0 bases from J, with 16 bases between. The CDR3 totals 18 residues. CDR3 nucleotide sequence: TGTGCCAGCAGCTTGTGGTTTATAGGACAGACGAACACCGGGGAGCTGTTTTTT. It encodes CASSLWFIGQTNTGELFF.

The V gene is TRBV7-3, the J gene TRBJ2-3; D unclear. CDR1 SGHTA and CDR2 FQGTGA come from the germline V gene. V dropped 2 bases and J dropped 0 bases, with 9 bases sitting between them. This CDR3 is 15 amino acids long. CDR3 amino acids: CASSLVDTSTDTQYF. As DNA, the CDR3 is TGTGCCAGCAGCTTAGTCGATACTAGCACAGATACGCAGTATTTT.

The V call is TRBV6-1, the J call TRBJ2-7; 8 bases agree with TRBD1. V lost 5 bases and J lost 1; bases outside the gene matches: 7. This CDR3 contains 15 residues. CDR1 MNHNS and CDR2 SASEGT come from the germline V gene. CDR3 residues: CASSSGQGPSYEQYF. CDR3 coding DNA: TGTGCCAGCAGTTCTGGACAGGGCCCTTCCTACGAGCAGTACTTC.

CDR3: CASSEIAGDYNEQFF. DNA of the CDR3: TGTGCCAGCAGCGAGATAGCGGGAGACTACAATGAGCAGTTCTTC. The chain couples TRBV6-4 to TRBJ2-1, with TRBD2 matching over 9 bases. This CDR3 contains 15 residues. Germline lookup yields CDR1 MRHNA and CDR2 SNTAGT. The junction had 6 bases not matched to a gene; V was cut back by 6 bases and J by 3 bases.

This clone was picked up a small number of times. This chain uses TRBV7-9 with TRBJ2-2, with D possibly being TRBD1 (6 bases). The CDR3 contains 12 residues. With 9 bases removed from V and 4 bases from J, the gap between germline ends came to 9 bases. Germline values: CDR1 SEHNR, CDR2 FQNEAQ (reference sequence). The chain's CDR3 is CASEGGTGELFF. The DNA for the CDR3 is TGTGCCAGTGAAGGGGGCACCGGGGAGCTGTTTTTT. Variable domain in full (rest from reference TRBV7-9 and TRBJ2-2): DTGVSQNPRHKITKRGQNVTFRCDPISEHNRLYWYRQTLGQGPEFLTYFQNEAQLEKSRLLSDRFSAERPKGSFSTLEIQRTEQGDSAMYLCASEGGTGELFFGEGSRLTVL.

The chain uses TRBV5-6 and TRBJ1-2; perhaps TRBD1 as D (6 bases). This CDR3 contains 14 residues. Germline V gene data show CDR1 as SGHDT and CDR2 as YYEEEE. Trimming pared 2 bases from V and 8 bases from J, leaving 16 bases between. The DNA of the CDR3 is TGTGCCAGCAGCTTAGGGACATCCGTATTGGGCTACACCTTC. It encodes CASSLGTSVLGYTF.

The chain is built from TRBV2 and TRBJ1-2, with 7 bases aligning to TRBD1. The V segment lost 6 bases and the J segment 2 bases; nucleotides outside the gene matches: 9. The CDR3 extends over 15 amino acids. The V gene's germline CDR1 is SNHLY and CDR2 FYNNEI. CDR3 sequence (DNA): TGTGCCAGCAGCGCGTGGACAGGCCAAAACTATGGCTACACCTTC. This translates into CASSAWTGQNYGYTF.

V is TRBV7-9 and J is TRBJ2-2, with 11 nucleotides matching TRBD1. This CDR3 has 17 residues. Losses at the gene ends were 1 base for V and 1 base for J; bases not matched to a gene: 2. Germline V gives CDR1 SEHNR, CDR2 FQNEAQ (reference sequence). The CDR3 sequence is CASSLGTGGLNTGELFF. CDR3 bases: TGTGCCAGCAGCTTAGGGACAGGGGGCTTGAACACCGGGGAGCTGTTTTTT.

The chain employs TRBV7-8 and TRBJ2-5, with 13 nucleotides matching TRBD2. CDR3 length: 17 amino acids. Germline values: CDR1 SGHVS, CDR2 FQNEAQ. V lost 4 bases, J lost 3 bases, and 8 bases stayed unmatched. The CDR3 DNA sequence: TGTGCCAGCAGCTCCTGGACTAGCGGGGGTAATGAAGAGACCCAGTACTTC. As protein: CASSSWTSGGNEETQYF.

The chain combines TRBV5-4 with TRBJ1-1, with no clear D. The CDR3 consists of 15 residues. Germline V gene sequence: CDR1 SGHNT, CDR2 YYREEE (reference sequence). Trimming stripped 0 bases from V and 1 base from J, with 10 bases between. The CDR3 DNA sequence: TGTGCCAGCAGCTTGGTGTGGGCTCCGAACACTGAAGCTTTCTTT. It specifies CASSLVWAPNTEAFF.

The chain joins TRBV9 to TRBJ2-2; D may be TRBD1 (7 bases). V was clipped by 4 bases and J by 1 base, with 20 bases between them. This CDR3 spans 18 amino acids. Germline CDR1 SGDLS, CDR2 YYNGEE. For the CDR3, the DNA is TGTGCCAGCAGCCCATTAATTATGCGGGACAGGAACACCGGGGAGCTGTTTTTT. This gives the protein CASSPLIMRDRNTGELFF.

The CDR3 protein is CASSLTRNFDEQYF. Here the CDR3 DNA reads TGTGCCAGCAGCTTGACCAGGAATTTCGACGAGCAGTACTTC. The J gene is TRBJ2-7, the V gene TRBV5-6; no clear D gene. This CDR3 contains 14 residues. Deletions cut 1 base from V and 5 bases from J, with 13 bases between. Germline CDR1 and CDR2: SGHDT and YYEEEE. Based on the CDR3 plus reference TRBV5-6 and TRBJ2-7, the full variable domain is DAGVTQSPTHLIKTRGQQVTLRCSPKSGHDTVSWYQQALGQGPQFIFQYYEEEERQRGNFPDRFSGHQFPNYSSELNVNALLLGDSALYLCASSLTRNFDEQYFGPGTRLTVT.

The chain joins TRBV6-5 to TRBJ2-7; a possible D gene is TRBD1 (6 bases). Germline CDR1 is MNHEY and CDR2 is SVGAGI. The CDR3 length is 15 residues. The V and J ends lost 7 bases and 4 bases respectively, with 20 bases between them. CDR3 residues: CASTISGEYLYEQYF. The CDR3 DNA is TGTGCCAGCACTATATCAGGGGAATACTTATACGAGCAGTACTTC.

J is TRBJ2-3 and V is TRBV2; possible D gene TRBD2, 5 bases. CDR1 is SNHLY and CDR2 is FYNNEI in the germline V gene. V dropped 5 bases and J dropped 0 bases, with 12 bases sitting between them. This CDR3 region has 15 residues. The DNA of the CDR3 is TGTGCCAGCAGTCAGACTATCGCTAGCACAGATACGCAGTATTTT. Translating gives CASSQTIASTDTQYF.

The chain is built from TRBV11-2 and TRBJ2-1; D call uncertain. Germline values: CDR1 SGHAT, CDR2 FQNNGV. V dropped 5 bases and J dropped 3 bases, with 8 bases sitting between them. The CDR3 loop spans 13 amino acids. This chain's CDR3 is CASSRSSYNEQFF. In DNA form, the CDR3 reads TGTGCCAGCAGCCGTAGCAGCTACAATGAGCAGTTCTTC.

This chain connects TRBV2 to TRBJ1-4; a weak D match, TRBD1 (5 bases). The CDR3 is made up of 16 amino acids. Germline CDR1 and CDR2: SNHLY and FYNNEI. V was shortened by 6 bases and J by 8 bases, with 22 bases between the two germline ends. The CDR3 region has the DNA TGTGCCAGCAGGGGACTGCAGGGAAGTGATCGCGAAAAACTGTTTTTT. It translates to CASRGLQGSDREKLFF.